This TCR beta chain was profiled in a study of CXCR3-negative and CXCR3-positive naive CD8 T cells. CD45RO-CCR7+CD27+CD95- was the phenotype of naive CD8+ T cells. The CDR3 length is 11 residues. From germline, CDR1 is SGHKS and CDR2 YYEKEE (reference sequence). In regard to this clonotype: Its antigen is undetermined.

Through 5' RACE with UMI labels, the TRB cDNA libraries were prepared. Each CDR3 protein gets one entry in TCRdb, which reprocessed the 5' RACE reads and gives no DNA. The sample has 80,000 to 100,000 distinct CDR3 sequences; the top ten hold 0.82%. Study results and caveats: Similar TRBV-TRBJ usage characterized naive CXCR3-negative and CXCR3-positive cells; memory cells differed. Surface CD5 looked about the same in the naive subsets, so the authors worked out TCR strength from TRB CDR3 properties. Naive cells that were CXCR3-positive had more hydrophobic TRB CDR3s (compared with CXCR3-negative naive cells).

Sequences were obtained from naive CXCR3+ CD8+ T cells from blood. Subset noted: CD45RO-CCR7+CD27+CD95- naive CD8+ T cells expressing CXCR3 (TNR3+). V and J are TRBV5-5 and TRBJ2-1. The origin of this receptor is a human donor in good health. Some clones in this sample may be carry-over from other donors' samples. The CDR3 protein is CASSPNHEQFF.